A selection of T cell receptor beta chains follows, all from one sample in a study of T-cell reconstitution after alpha-beta-depleted transplantation in children. TCRdb re-derived calls from the PCR reads in MiXCR, one entry per CDR3 protein. The data contain almost 400,000 distinct CDR3 sequences, roughly 20% of them singletons. The sequences come from PBMCs from the stem cell graft donor, collected from the stem cell graft. These receptors came from a human donor who donated a stem cell graft to a child with acute myeloid leukemia. Both conserved end residues are part of each CDR3. The D gene is left open where the match is weak. The size entry is marked missing in some rows and otherwise reads once, few, many or a size class.

V gene,J gene,D gene,clone size,CDR3 DNA,CDR3 protein
TRBV12-3/TRBV12-4,TRBJ2-1,-,many,TGTGCCAGCAGCAGGGAGTACAGCTCCTACAATGAGCAGTTCTTC,CASSREYSSYNEQFF
TRBV29-1,TRBJ2-1,-,many,TGCAGCGTTGCCACCAGAACCTACAATGAGCAGTTCTTC,CSVATRTYNEQFF
TRBV4-2,TRBJ2-7,TRBD1,-,TGTGCCAGCAGCCACCAGGGACAGGGGGCGTCCTACGAGCAGTACTTC,CASSHQGQGASYEQYF
TRBV9,TRBJ2-3,TRBD2,-,TGTGCCAGCAGCGTCACGACTAGCGGGAGCACAGATACGCAGTATTTT,CASSVTTSGSTDTQYF
TRBV12-3/TRBV12-4,TRBJ1-2,-,-,TGTGCCAGCAGCCAAGACAGGCTCTATGGCTACACCTTC,CASSQDRLYGYTF
TRBV7-9,TRBJ2-7,-,few,TGTGCCAGCAGCTTATCCCTAGCGACCTACGAGCAGTACTTC,CASSLSLATYEQYF
TRBV9,TRBJ2-1,TRBD2,few,TGTGCCAGCTCTGCGGCCCGGTTAGGGAGGGCTTACCATGAGCAGTTCTTC,CASSAARLGRAYHEQFF
TRBV4-1,TRBJ2-7,TRBD2,-,TGCGCCAGCAGCCAAGATCTGCGGGGGGACTCCTACGAGCAGTACTTC,CASSQDLRGDSYEQYF
TRBV4-1,TRBJ2-7,-,-,TGCGCCAGCAGCCAGGTCACAGGAGACTCCTACGAGCAGTACTTC,CASSQVTGDSYEQYF
TRBV12-3/TRBV12-4,TRBJ2-7,TRBD2,-,TGTGCCAGCAGTTCGTCCATGGGAGGGAACGAGCAGTACTTC,CASSSSMGGNEQYF
TRBV29-1,TRBJ2-5,-,many,TGCAGCGTTGAAAAGGGAGAGACCCAGTACTTC,CSVEKGETQYF
TRBV10-3,TRBJ2-1,-,-,TGTGCCATCAGGACCCTAGCGTCCAGCTCCTACAATGAGCAGTTCTTC,CAIRTLASSSYNEQFF
TRBV29-1,TRBJ2-1,TRBD2,many,TGCAGCGTTGACGGGGCTAGCGGGGTGGCGGGGCAGTTCTTC,CSVDGASGVAGQFF
TRBV7-8,TRBJ1-5,-,-,TGTGCCAGCAGCTTAGGTCGGCAGGGGCGCAATCAGCCCCAGCATTTT,CASSLGRQGRNQPQHF
TRBV14,TRBJ2-1,-,few,TGTGCCAGCAGCATGTCCAATGAGCAGTTCTTC,CASSMSNEQFF
TRBV7-3,TRBJ2-3,TRBD2,-,TGTGCCAGCAGCTTAACTCCCCCCACTAGCGGGAAAGCAGATACGCAGTATTTT,CASSLTPPTSGKADTQYF
TRBV10-3,TRBJ2-1,TRBD2,few,TGTGCCATCAGTGGAAGACTAGCGGGAGGGAGAAATGAGCAGTTCTTC,CAISGRLAGGRNEQFF
TRBV24-1,TRBJ2-3,-,-,TGTGCCACCAGTGCCCCGAGAGAGGACAGCTACACAGATACGCAGTATTTT,CATSAPREDSYTDTQYF
TRBV20-1,TRBJ2-7,TRBD1,many,TGCAGTGCTAGAGGCAGGGACAGGACCCCCTACGAGCAGTACTTC,CSARGRDRTPYEQYF
TRBV20-1,TRBJ2-1,TRBD1,-,TGCAGTGCTAGGGCACAGGGGGGAGCTTCCTACAATGAGCAGTTCTTC,CSARAQGGASYNEQFF
TRBV19,TRBJ1-1,TRBD1,-,TGTGCCAGTACCCCCGGACAGGGGTGGACTGAAGCTTTCTTT,CASTPGQGWTEAFF
TRBV6-2/TRBV6-3,TRBJ2-1,TRBD2,-,TGTGCCAGCAGTTACTCGGGGACTAGATTCAATGAGCAGTTCTTC,CASSYSGTRFNEQFF
TRBV29-1,TRBJ2-1,TRBD1,-,TGCAGCGTTGTGGGACAGTCTTTGATAGGTTACAATGAGCAGTTCTTC,CSVVGQSLIGYNEQFF
TRBV20-1,TRBJ2-1,-,-,TGCAGTGTCACAGACTCCTACAATGAGCAGTTCTTC,CSVTDSYNEQFF
TRBV29-1,TRBJ2-5,-,many,TGCAGCATTAGACGCGACCCATCGGAGACCCAGTACTTC,CSIRRDPSETQYF
TRBV7-2,TRBJ2-7,TRBD2,few,TGTGCCAGCAGCACAAACGCGGGGGGGATCTACGAGCAGTACTTC,CASSTNAGGIYEQYF
TRBV19,TRBJ2-7,TRBD2,few,TGTGCCAGTAGTATAGCAGGGACTAGCGGGGTAGACTCCTACGAGCAGTACTTC,CASSIAGTSGVDSYEQYF
TRBV5-1,TRBJ1-1,-,few,TGCGCCAGCAGCCCCTTACAGGGCGGGGAGAACGAAGCTTTCTTT,CASSPLQGGENEAFF
TRBV5-1,TRBJ1-5,-,few,TGCGCCAGCAGATGGAATCAGCCCCAGCATTTT,CASRWNQPQHF
TRBV18,TRBJ2-7,-,-,TGTGCCAGCTCACCACCGGAGGGGACCTACGAGCAGTACTTC,CASSPPEGTYEQYF
TRBV6-1,TRBJ2-7,TRBD2,few,TGTGCCAGCAGTCCCCCCGGGGGCGGGAGGAGCTACGAGCAGTACTTC,CASSPPGGGRSYEQYF
TRBV20-1,TRBJ2-6,TRBD1,many,TGCAGTTTGGACAGGGGGGCATCTGGGGCCAACGTCCTGACTTTC,CSLDRGASGANVLTF
TRBV5-1,TRBJ2-1,-,many,TGCGCCAGCAGCGTAGACAGCTACAATGAGCAGTTCTTC,CASSVDSYNEQFF